This TCR beta chain was captured by sequencing in a study of identical twins. This clonotype was detected many times. No antigen is known for it. TCRdb called the 5' RACE reads again in MiXCR, with one record for every CDR3 protein. The sample records some 560,000 distinct CDR3 sequences, approximately 9.6% being singletons. Study-wide points: Excess twin sharing in beta out-of-frame sequences was weaker. High-abundance cord blood beta clonotypes had fewer insertions; memory repertoires showed none. There was more out-of-frame TCR alpha sharing in monozygotic twins than models estimated.

The CDR3 spans 13 residues. V lost 5 bases to trimming and J lost 5 bases, with 11 bases between them. The V gene's germline CDR1 is SGHAT and CDR2 FQNNGV. These data were also filed under a second study, of yellow fever vaccine responses in identical twins.

The sequence came from a woman under 30 in good health. Material: PBMCs. This chain joins TRBV11-2 and TRBJ2-3, with D unresolved. The CDR3 region has the DNA TGTGCCAGCAGCCCATCAGGCGAAGATACGCAGTATTTT. Translated, it gives CASSPSGEDTQYF.